This is a list of T cell receptor beta chains from one sample in a study of cytomegalovirus exposure and HLA in healthy donors. Produced via immunoSEQ multiplex PCR; TCRdb's table is partial and in-frame only. The table records 220,000 or so clones, approximately 80% of them present only once. The sequenced sample was PBMCs. These receptors were obtained from a man aged 45-60 years in good health and CMV-seronegative. Both conserved end residues are part of each CDR3. The order of the fields is CDR3 length, D gene, clone size, J gene, V gene, CDR3 protein, CDR3 DNA. D genes are given only for firm matches. Clone size is given for some rows only: seen once, a few or many times, or a class if the clone is expanded.

12 - - TRBJ1-1 TRBV6-5 CASSAGASEAFF TGTGCCAGCAGTGCGGGGGCGTCTGAAGCTTTCTTT
16 - - TRBJ2-6 TRBV25-1 CASSEGHRSGANVLTF TGTGCCAGCAGTGAAGGGCATCGCTCTGGGGCCAACGTCCTGACTTTC
14 - - TRBJ1-5 TRBV6-6 CASSYINSNQPQHF TGTGCCAGCAGTTACATAAATAGCAATCAGCCCCAGCATTTT
14 - - TRBJ2-7 TRBV4-1 CASSQAGSPYEQYF TGCGCCAGCAGCCAGGCGGGGTCACCCTACGAGCAGTACTTC
15 TRBD1 - TRBJ1-4 TRBV6-6 CASSPRGGGIEKLFF TGTGCCAGCAGTCCTCGAGGAGGGGGCATTGAAAAACTGTTTTTT
14 TRBD2 - TRBJ2-5 TRBV9 CASGGGRPQETQYF TGTGCCAGCGGGGGGGGGAGACCTCAAGAGACCCAGTACTTC
14 - - TRBJ2-7 TRBV7-9 CASSRPGQAYEQYF TGTGCCAGCAGTCGACCGGGACAAGCCTACGAGCAGTACTTC
15 - - TRBJ2-1 TRBV7-9 CASSGNRDDYNEQFF TGTGCCAGCAGCGGAAACAGGGACGATTACAATGAGCAGTTCTTC
15 TRBD1 - TRBJ2-7 TRBV27 CASSLGGTGGGEQYF TGTGCCAGCAGTTTAGGGGGGACAGGGGGAGGGGAGCAGTACTTC
15 TRBD2 - TRBJ2-1 TRBV7-3 CASSQEASGRYEQFF TGTGCCAGCAGTCAGGAGGCTAGCGGGAGGTATGAGCAGTTCTTC
14 TRBD1 once TRBJ1-2 TRBV6-5 CASSYRGQGHGYTF TGTGCCAGCAGTTACCGCGGACAGGGGCATGGCTACACCTTC
15 TRBD2 once TRBJ2-5 TRBV28 CASSLLAGGQETQYF TGTGCCAGCAGTTTACTAGCGGGGGGCCAAGAGACCCAGTACTTC
14 TRBD1 - TRBJ2-1 TRBV6-5 CASSSQGAHNEQFF TGTGCCAGCAGTTCACAGGGGGCCCACAATGAGCAGTTCTTC
17 - once TRBJ2-5 TRBV7-8 CASSLGVRVREDETQYF TGTGCCAGCAGCTTAGGAGTGAGGGTCAGGGAGGATGAGACCCAGTACTTC